One and the same sample provided the 22 T cell receptor beta chains below, sequenced in a study of vaccination effects on CD4 cells after COVID-19 (dated by TCRdb to between 2021 and 2024). Library preparation used the immunoSEQ multiplex PCR assay. TCRdb carries this immuneACCESS record with in-frame sequences only. Its versions omit some clonotypes, under half of them owing to an unresolved V gene in the studies checked, with the rest unexplained. This sample lists approximately 60,000 clones; more than 60% were detected once. 20% to 25% of the sample is taken by the ten largest. After approximately 11 days of culture, CD4+ T cells were isolated with the EasySep CD4+ T cell isolation kit. For these TCRs, the target antigens are not known. The input for sequencing was CD4+ T cells from PBMCs cultured without peptide, taken before COVID-19 vaccination. The receptors come from a human donor who had a prior SARS-CoV-2 infection.

This clone was counted a single time. This sequence joins TRBV5-6 and TRBJ2-5; D tentatively fits TRBD1 or TRBD2 (5 bases each). V lost 3 bases and J 1 base, leaving 13 bases between the germline ends. The CDR3 runs to 15 residues. Germline V lookup: CDR1 SGHDT, CDR2 YYEEEE. Here the CDR3 DNA reads TGTGCCAGCAGCTCCTACGGGGACCTCCAAGAGACCCAGTACTTC. Translated, it gives CASSSYGDLQETQYF.

J is TRBJ2-3 and V is TRBV4-1; 9 bases align to TRBD1. Germline CDR1 reads MGHRA; CDR2 reads YSYEKL. J was trimmed by 2 bases and V by 4 bases; bases with no gene match: 25. This CDR3 has 22 amino acids. CDR3 nucleotides: TGCGCCAGCAGCCCGCAAAGAACTGGGACAGGGATCCTACCTGCCCACACAGATACGCAGTATTTT. Translation gives CASSPQRTGTGILPAHTDTQYF.

This clone was found a few times. The rearrangement links TRBV7-2 to TRBJ2-1, with TRBD1 identical over 11 bases. The CDR3 contains 14 residues. The trim removed 5 bases at V and 9 bases at J, leaving 6 bases unmatched. Germline values: CDR1 SGHTA, CDR2 FQGNSA. The chain's CDR3 is CASSVGQGAFEQFF. The CDR3 coding sequence is TGTGCCAGCAGCGTAGGACAGGGGGCGTTTGAGCAGTTCTTC.

The chain uses TRBV7-3 and TRBJ2-3; perhaps TRBD2 as D (7 bases). The V and J ends lost 2 bases and 9 bases respectively, with 9 bases between them. The germline V gene encodes CDR1 SGHTA and CDR2 FQGTGA. The CDR3 is 12 residues long. DNA of the CDR3: TGTGCCAGCAGCTTATCGGGGGGCACGCAGTATTTT. Its protein is CASSLSGGTQYF.

The chain is built from TRBV11-2 and TRBJ1-5; possibly TRBD1 for D (6 bases). The CDR3 is made up of 15 amino acids. Germline V CDR1 and CDR2: SGHAT, FQNNGV. V was pared by 0 bases and J by 9 bases, with 15 bases between. CDR3 in amino acids: CASSLDPWGRSPQHF. The CDR3 coding sequence is TGTGCCAGCAGCTTAGACCCATGGGGGCGTTCGCCCCAGCATTTT.

This chain connects TRBV6-4 to TRBJ2-1; 7 bases match TRBD2. The CDR3 contains 15 residues. Germline V gene sequence: CDR1 MRHNA, CDR2 SNTAGT. V lost 8 bases and J lost 4; bases outside the gene matches: 11. The CDR3 DNA sequence: TGTGCCAGCCGCCCAGTACTAGCGAGATACAATGAGCAGTTCTTC. Protein product: CASRPVLARYNEQFF.

This clone was picked up one time. The chain links TRBV5-1 to TRBJ2-3; 8 bases line up with TRBD2. V gave up 1 base and J gave up 2 bases; unmatched junction bases: 12. CDR1 SGHRS and CDR2 YFSETQ come from the germline V gene. The CDR3 extends over 18 amino acids. The CDR3 DNA reads as TGCGCCAGCAGCTTGAAGGGGTACAGCGGGGGACCCACAGATACGCAGTATTTT. It translates to CASSLKGYSGGPTDTQYF.

The chain joins TRBV6-5 to TRBJ1-2, with unresolved D. The germline V and J ends were trimmed by 0 bases and 8 bases, with 13 bases remaining between them. The germline CDR1 and CDR2 sequences are MNHEY and SVGAGI. The CDR3 extends over 14 amino acids. CDR3 bases: TGTGCCAGCAGTTACTCGGGCCAGCGCAGCGGCTACACCTTC. Its protein is CASSYSGQRSGYTF.

The V gene is TRBV18, the J gene TRBJ1-5; 8 nucleotides agree with TRBD1. CDR3 length: 15 amino acids. The germline gives CDR1 KGHSH, CDR2 LQKENI. With 6 bases clipped from V and 2 bases from J, the junction kept 6 bases outside the gene matches. CDR3 protein: CASSRQGTGNQPQHF. The CDR3 DNA follows: TGTGCCAGCTCCCGACAGGGGACTGGCAATCAGCCCCAGCATTTT. Full variable domain (outside the CDR3, taken from reference TRBV18 and TRBJ1-5): NAGVMQNPRHLVRRRGQEARLRCSPMKGHSHVYWYRQLPEEGLKFMVYLQKENIIDESGMPKERFSAEFPKEGPSILRIQQVVRGDSAAYFCASSRQGTGNQPQHFGDGTRLSIL.

The genes are TRBV9 and TRBJ1-5; perhaps TRBD1 as D (6 bases). The V and J ends lost 6 bases and 0 bases respectively, with 16 bases between them. This CDR3 is built from 16 residues. The germline CDR1 and CDR2 sequences are SGDLS and YYNGEE. The CDR3 nucleotides are TGTGCCAGCAAACCGCCATACAGGGATAGCAATCAGCCCCAGCATTTT. Encoded protein: CASKPPYRDSNQPQHF.

This clone came up once. This chain joins TRBV3-1 (or the pseudogene TRBV3-2) and TRBJ2-1; D remains unclear. The V end was cut by 2 bases, the J end by 3 bases, with 11 bases between. Germline V gives CDR1 LGHDT, CDR2 YNNKEL (reference sequence). This CDR3 is 15 amino acids long. CDR3 residues: CASSQTRRSYNEQFF. The DNA of the CDR3 is TGTGCCAGCAGCCAAACACGACGGAGCTACAATGAGCAGTTCTTC.

The chain couples TRBV4-2 to TRBJ2-1; D is perhaps TRBD2 (6 bases). V was shortened by 1 base and J by 1 base, with 11 bases between the two germline ends. There are 16 residues in the CDR3. Germline V CDR1 and CDR2: LGHNA, YNFKEQ. DNA of the CDR3: TGTGCCAGCAGCCAAGGTCCGGGAGAATCCTACAATGAGCAGTTCTTC. Protein product: CASSQGPGESYNEQFF.

The gene calls are TRBV14 and TRBJ2-7, with D perhaps assigned TRBD1 or TRBD2 (5 bases each). V lost 4 bases and J lost 3, with 10 bases in between. There are 13 residues in the CDR3. Germline V gene data show CDR1 as SGHDN and CDR2 as FVKESK. In DNA form, the CDR3 reads TGTGCCAGCAGCCCTCTGGGGGTCTACGAGCAGTACTTC. Translated: CASSPLGVYEQYF.

The genes are TRBV5-1 and TRBJ1-1; 11 nucleotides agree with TRBD1. J was trimmed by 12 bases and V by 3 bases; bases with no gene match: 7. Germline V lookup: CDR1 SGHRS, CDR2 YFSETQ. The CDR3 spans 13 residues. Written as DNA, the CDR3 is TGCGCCAGCAGCTCCGGACAGGGGGCGACGACTTTCTTT. Translation: CASSSGQGATTFF.

This clone showed up just a few times. The rearrangement uses TRBV6-5 and TRBJ1-2; D uncertain. There are 15 residues in the CDR3. The ends were cut back, 0 bases at V and 0 bases at J, with 8 bases in the middle. From germline, CDR1 is MNHEY and CDR2 SVGAGI. In nucleotides, the CDR3 is TGTGCCAGCAGTTACTCTTACATTGCTAACTATGGCTACACCTTC. Its protein is CASSYSYIANYGYTF.

The V call is TRBV9, the J call TRBJ2-3, with 13 bases identical to TRBD2. The germline gives CDR1 SGDLS, CDR2 YYNGEE. CDR3 length: 17 amino acids. V lost 2 bases to trimming and J lost 1 base; unmatched junction nucleotides: 4. The CDR3 region has the DNA TGTGCCAGCAGCGTGGGGACTAGCGGGGTGGGCACAGATACGCAGTATTTT. It is translated as CASSVGTSGVGTDTQYF. The variable domain in full, with the rest retrieved from reference TRBV9 and TRBJ2-3, is DSGVTQTPKHLITATGQRVTLRCSPRSGDLSVYWYQQSLDQGLQFLIQYYNGEERAKGNILERFSAQQFPDLHSELNLSSLELGDSALYFCASSVGTSGVGTDTQYFGPGTRLTVL.

This clone was observed a handful of times. The rearrangement uses TRBV5-1 and TRBJ2-3; weak D call: TRBD1 (5 bases). V gave up 4 bases and J gave up 2 bases, with 17 bases separating them. This CDR3 has 16 amino acids. The germline V gene has CDR1 SGHRS and CDR2 YFSETQ. CDR3 loop: CASSLGVPGYTDTQYF. The CDR3 DNA reads TGCGCCAGCAGCCTGGGTGTGCCAGGGTACACAGATACGCAGTATTTT.

This chain uses TRBV11-3 with TRBJ1-3; no reliable D call. Germline loops: CDR1 SGHNT, CDR2 YENEEA. V lost 5 bases and J lost 0, with 11 bases in between. This CDR3 comprises 15 residues. CDR3 bases: TGTGCCAGCAGCCAGCAGAGCACCTCTGGAAACACCATATATTTT. It codes for CASSQQSTSGNTIYF.

The chain has TRBV24-1 and TRBJ1-1; 7 bases match TRBD1. The CDR3 loop spans 13 amino acids. Germline CDR1 and CDR2: KGHDR and SFDVKD. V shed 3 bases and J 7 bases; nucleotides not matched to a gene: 4. In DNA, the CDR3 is TGTGCCACCAGTGATGACAGGGAAGGTGAAGCTTTCTTT. The encoded protein is CATSDDREGEAFF.

The chain is built from TRBV6-6 and TRBJ2-7; TRBD1 matches 9 bases. CDR1 is MNHNY and CDR2 is SVGAGI in the germline V gene (reference sequence). CDR3 length: 13 residues. Germline trimming cut 4 bases from V and 4 bases from J; bases unmatched to any gene: 2. CDR3 loop: CASSSDRGYEQYF. The CDR3 DNA follows: TGTGCCAGCAGTTCGGACAGGGGTTACGAGCAGTACTTC.

This clone was counted between two and nine times. V gene TRBV29-1 combines with J gene TRBJ1-1; D gene uncertain. The CDR3 contains 11 residues. V was clipped by 6 bases and J by 4 bases, with 9 bases between them. Per the germline V gene, CDR1 is SQVTM and CDR2 is ANQGSEA. CDR3 in amino acids: CSVYSITEAFF. The CDR3 DNA follows: TGCAGCGTCTATAGTATCACTGAAGCTTTCTTT. The variable domain in full, with the rest retrieved from reference TRBV29-1 and TRBJ1-1, is SAVISQKPSRDICQRGTSLTIQCQVDSQVTMMFWYRQQPGQSLTLIATANQGSEATYESGFVIDKFPISRPNLTFSTLTVSNMSPEDSSIYLCSVYSITEAFFGQGTRLTVV.

The gene calls are TRBV5-1 and TRBJ1-1; D not resolved. V lost 4 bases to trimming and J lost 3 bases, with 22 bases between them. The CDR3 sequence is 17 residues long. The V gene's germline CDR1 is SGHRS and CDR2 YFSETQ. The CDR3 DNA reads as TGCGCCAGCAGCCCCAGGACGGGTATCAATGTGGACACTGAAGCTTTCTTT. This codes for CASSPRTGINVDTEAFF.